A selection of T cell receptor beta chains follows, all from one sample in a study of blood T cell repertoires in COVID-19. Sequencing used immunoSEQ multiplex PCR; TCRdb keeps in-frame clones, though not all of them. The sample lists about 51,000 clones, 85% to 90% occurring once. Sequencing input: peripheral blood. Receptor source: a man at least 80 years old with active COVID-19. The CDR3 runs from the conserved cysteine through the conserved F or W. Fields, in order: V gene, J gene, clone size, D gene, CDR3 DNA, CDR3 protein. A D gene is named only where the DNA matches it firmly. Part of the rows lack a size; the others show once, few, many or a class for expanded clones.

TRBV7-2	TRBJ1-6	NA	TRBD1	TGTGCCAGCAGCTCCCGGGACAGGGTCGGCAATTCACCCCTCCACTTT	CASSSRDRVGNSPLHF
TRBV6-2/TRBV6-3	TRBJ2-3	NA	TRBD2	TGTGCCAGCAGTTACACTAGCGGGAGGCACAATACGCAGTATTTT	CASSYTSGRHNTQYF
TRBV5-4	TRBJ2-1	NA	NA	TGTGCCAGCAGCCTAAGCTACAATGAGCAGTTCTTC	CASSLSYNEQFF
TRBV30	TRBJ2-3	NA	TRBD1	TGTGCCTGGACGGACAGGTCCGTTACAGATACGCAGTATTTT	CAWTDRSVTDTQYF
TRBV25-1	TRBJ1-2	NA	NA	TGTGCCAGCAGTGCGCCCCGGTCGGGAGGCTACACCTTC	CASSAPRSGGYTF
TRBV9	TRBJ2-1	NA	TRBD2	TGTGCCAGCAGCGTAGTAGCTAGCGGGAGCAATGAGCAGTTCTTC	CASSVVASGSNEQFF
TRBV19	TRBJ2-1	NA	TRBD2	TGTGCCAGTAGTATTGATAGCGGGAGGGGTCGGAATGAGCAGTTCTTC	CASSIDSGRGRNEQFF
TRBV16	TRBJ2-3	NA	NA	TGTGCCAGCAGCCCTCGACTGGATACGCAGTATTTT	CASSPRLDTQYF
TRBV4-2	TRBJ1-2	NA	NA	TGTGCCAGCAGCCAAGATAGGAGGATCTACACCTTC	CASSQDRRIYTF
TRBV12-3/TRBV12-4	TRBJ1-5	NA	NA	TGTGCCAGCAGCCTAGTAGCATTACAGCCCCAGCATTTT	CASSLVALQPQHF
TRBV7-7	TRBJ2-5	few	TRBD2	TGTGCCAGCAGCGTGGGGAGGGAGATTAGAGAGACCCAGTACTTC	CASSVGREIRETQYF
TRBV4-1	TRBJ2-1	NA	NA	TGCGCCAGCAGCCAAGATCGGGACAAGCAGTTCTTC	CASSQDRDKQFF
TRBV7-3	TRBJ2-2	NA	NA	TGTGCCAGCAGCGAACTAGACTGGAACACCGGGGAGCTGTTTTTT	CASSELDWNTGELFF
TRBV7-2	TRBJ1-2	NA	TRBD1	TGTGCCAGCAGCCACAGTCCGGGACAGGACTATGGCTACACCTTC	CASSHSPGQDYGYTF
TRBV9	TRBJ2-7	NA	NA	TGTGCCAGCAGCGTAGGGGCACCCTCCTACGAGCAGTACTTC	CASSVGAPSYEQYF
TRBV9	TRBJ2-7	once	TRBD2	TGTGCCAGCAGCGTAGTGGGGAGGGACGACGAGCAGTACTTC	CASSVVGRDDEQYF
TRBV9	TRBJ2-3	NA	NA	TGTGCCAGCAGCGTAGACTTATATACGCAGTATTTT	CASSVDLYTQYF
TRBV30	TRBJ1-1	few	NA	TGTGCCTGGACTTTGAACACTGAAGCTTTCTTT	CAWTLNTEAFF
TRBV7-3	TRBJ2-2	NA	NA	TGTGCCAGCAGCTTAACGAGGACCGGGGAGCTGTTTTTT	CASSLTRTGELFF
TRBV4-3	TRBJ2-2	NA	TRBD1	TGCGCCAGCAGCCAAGAACCAGGGGGCAGAGGGGAGCTGTTTTTT	CASSQEPGGRGELFF
TRBV12-5	TRBJ2-3	NA	NA	TGTGCTAGTGCCAAATCGGGAGTACTTTCAGATACGCAGTATTTT	CASAKSGVLSDTQYF
TRBV5-4	TRBJ2-3	NA	TRBD2	TGTGCCAGCAGCTTGGGGGCGGGAGGGACAGATACGCAGTATTTT	CASSLGAGGTDTQYF
TRBV7-6	TRBJ1-2	NA	TRBD1	TGTGCCAGCAGTACGGGACAGGGAGGCTATGGCTACACCTTC	CASSTGQGGYGYTF